This T cell receptor (beta chain) was captured in a study of T cells in Graves' hyperthyroidism and ophthalmopathy. Regarding the study as a whole: Most thyroid-expanded clonotypes above 0.001 were also found in blood.

CDR3 length: 14 amino acids. V dropped 5 bases and J dropped 0 bases, with 11 bases sitting between them. Germline assignment: CDR1 MDHEN and CDR2 SYDVKM. The sample holds a few counts of this clonotype. What it recognizes is unknown. Amplified TCR beta CDR3 regions came from RNA transcripts. Carried out on the TCR CDR3, a first-round RT-PCR used the HTBI primer set. One entry per CDR3 protein, called by TCRdb with MiXCR from the multiplex PCR reads. The profile shows 300,000 to 350,000 distinct CDR3 sequences, approximately 14% of them singletons. The sequenced sample consisted of blood. The clonotype originates from a young woman with Graves' hyperthyroidism. The rearrangement uses TRBV28 and TRBJ2-7; D call uncertain. CDR3 in DNA: TGTGCCAGCAGTCGGTCTGCTTTCTCCTACGAGCAGTACTTC. The encoded protein is CASSRSAFSYEQYF.